What follows are 22 T cell receptor beta chains derived from one specimen sequenced in a study of identical twins. Each CDR3 protein is one row after TCRdb ran MiXCR on the 5' RACE reads. The table records approximately 490,000 distinct CDR3 sequences, about a fifth of them present only once. Separately, the same data were catalogued under a study of yellow fever vaccine responses in identical twins.

Sequenced sample: CD4+ T cells sorted from blood. The receptor set was obtained from a woman aged 18-29 years in good health.

This clonotype was seen at least ten times. The chain employs TRBV3-1 and TRBJ1-1, with D unclear. Trimming pared 2 bases from V and 5 bases from J, leaving 6 bases between. CDR1 is LGHDT, CDR2 YNNKEL, per germline (reference sequence). The CDR3 spans 12 residues. CDR3 loop: CASSQSQTEAFF. The CDR3 DNA follows: TGTGCCAGCAGCCAATCGCAGACTGAAGCTTTCTTT. Drawing the rest from reference TRBV3-1 and TRBJ1-1, the complete variable domain is DTAVSQTPKYLVTQMGNDKSIKCEQNLGHDTMYWYKQDSKKFLKIMFSYNNKELIINETVPNRFSPKSPDKAHLNLHINSLELGDSAVYFCASSQSQTEAFFGQGTRLTVV.

This rearrangement joins TRBV7-3 to TRBJ1-2, with 9 bases that match TRBD1. The CDR3 is made up of 16 amino acids. Germline V gene data show CDR1 as SGHTA and CDR2 as FQGTGA. V was clipped by 5 bases and J by 7 bases; unmatched bases: 14. The CDR3 here is CASSNNGDRATGGYTF. DNA for the CDR3: TGTGCCAGCAGCAATAACGGGGACAGGGCCACGGGTGGCTACACCTTC.

The J gene is TRBJ2-2, the V gene TRBV3-1; 8 bases align to TRBD2. Germline CDR1 LGHDT, CDR2 YNNKEL (reference sequence). V shed 1 base, J shed 7 bases, and the junction held 8 bases outside the gene matches. The CDR3 spans 16 residues. The CDR3 nucleotides read TGTGCCAGCAGCCAAGCTAATAGCGGGGCTGGCGGGGAGCTGTTTTTT. Encoded protein: CASSQANSGAGGELFF.

V gene TRBV9 combines with J gene TRBJ2-1; TRBD2 aligns across 14 bases. The CDR3 has 19 amino acids. The germline CDR1 and CDR2 sequences are SGDLS and YYNGEE. V gave up 1 base and J gave up 0 bases; unmatched junction bases: 6. CDR3 region: CASSVMPGTSGGSYNEQFF. The CDR3 bases are TGTGCCAGCAGCGTAATGCCCGGGACTAGCGGGGGCTCCTACAATGAGCAGTTCTTC.

This clonotype was observed a handful of times. The V gene is TRBV20-1, the J gene TRBJ2-2; TRBD2 aligns across 11 bases. Germline assignment: CDR1 DFQATT and CDR2 SNEGSKA (reference sequence). This CDR3 has 16 amino acids. The V and J ends lost 7 bases and 4 bases, in that order; junction bases with no gene match: 11. CDR3 bases: TGCAGTGTTTTTAGCGGGGGGGCAAGTGGCACCGGGGAGCTGTTTTTT. Its translation is CSVFSGGASGTGELFF.

The chain has TRBV5-1 and TRBJ2-1, with 10 nucleotides matching TRBD2. The CDR3 runs to 18 residues. Per germline, CDR1 SGHRS and CDR2 YFSETQ. Trimming cost V 0 bases and J 2 bases; bases outside gene matches: 8. CDR3 sequence (DNA): TGCGCCAGCAGCTTGGGTCTAGCGGGAGTCGGCCCCTACAATGAGCAGTTCTTC. Translated: CASSLGLAGVGPYNEQFF.

This clonotype was picked up a small number of times. The rearrangement links TRBV20-1 to TRBJ2-7, with D possibly TRBD2 on 6 matching bases. The CDR3 consists of 13 residues. The V gene lost 1 base and the J gene lost 1 base, with 8 bases spanning the gap. In germline, CDR1 is DFQATT, CDR2 SNEGSKA (reference sequence). CDR3 sequence: CSARGGDSYEQYV. Written as DNA, the CDR3 is TGCAGTGCTAGAGGGGGGGATTCCTACGAGCAGTACGTC.

Here the CDR3 reads CASSKQGSSSGANVLTF. In DNA, the CDR3 is TGTGCCAGCAGCAAACAGGGGTCGTCCTCTGGGGCCAACGTCCTGACTTTC. The chain combines TRBV9 with TRBJ2-6; the match to TRBD1 covers 7 bases. V gave up 4 bases and J gave up 0 bases; unmatched junction bases: 7. Per the germline V gene, CDR1 is SGDLS and CDR2 is YYNGEE. This CDR3 contains 17 residues.

In its sample, this clonotype was seen a few times. The gene calls are TRBV7-6 and TRBJ2-3, with D uncertain. This CDR3 has 11 amino acids. The germline V gene has CDR1 SGHVS and CDR2 FNYEAQ. V lost 6 bases and J 4 bases, leaving 5 bases between the germline ends. CDR3 nucleotide sequence: TGTGCCAGCAGGATGGCAGATACGCAGTATTTT. Residues: CASRMADTQYF.

This rearrangement joins TRBV28 to TRBJ2-1, with 11 bases fitting TRBD2. Germline loops: CDR1 MDHEN, CDR2 SYDVKM. V lost 1 base, J lost 0 bases, and 11 bases stayed unmatched. The CDR3 is made up of 20 amino acids. CDR3 nucleotide sequence: TGTGCCAGCAGTTTATCCCGGGCTAGCGGGAGGTCGAGCTCCTACAATGAGCAGTTCTTC. This codes for CASSLSRASGRSSSYNEQFF.

This clonotype was detected only a few times. The rearrangement uses TRBV25-1 and TRBJ2-2; D remains unclear. The CDR3 consists of 16 residues. Germline CDR1 is MGHDK and CDR2 is SYGVNS. Between the trimmed V and J ends, which lost 2 bases and 1 base, there was a span of 11 bases. The CDR3 coding sequence is TGTGCCAGCAGTGAAGCCCCGGCAGGGAACACCGGGGAGCTGTTTTTT. This sequence encodes CASSEAPAGNTGELFF.

This clonotype was seen a handful of times. The CDR3 coding sequence is TGTGCCAGCTCGATAGCTGGAAACACCATATATTTT. Encoded protein: CASSIAGNTIYF. The chain carries TRBV28 and TRBJ1-3; D remains ambiguous. The CDR3 loop spans 12 amino acids. V was pared by 8 bases and J by 2 bases, with 7 bases between. From germline, CDR1 is MDHEN and CDR2 SYDVKM. The full variable domain, in which reference TRBV28 and TRBJ1-3 provide the parts outside the CDR3, is DVKVTQSSRYLVKRTGEKVFLECVQDMDHENMFWYRQDPGLGLRLIYFSYDVKMKEKGDIPEGYSVSREKKERFSLILESASTNQTSMYLCASSIAGNTIYFGEGSWLTVV.

This clonotype was detected only a few times. This rearrangement joins TRBV4-1 to TRBJ2-3, with 9 bases identical to TRBD2. The CDR3 sequence is 18 residues long. With V trimmed by 0 bases and J by 1 base, 8 bases remained unmatched. From germline, CDR1 is MGHRA and CDR2 YSYEKL. The CDR3: CASSQDGGGGAGTDTQYF. The CDR3 bases are TGCGCCAGCAGCCAAGACGGAGGCGGGGGGGCAGGCACAGATACGCAGTATTTT.

This clonotype was counted only a few times. The chain combines TRBV24-1 with TRBJ1-1; D unresolved. The CDR3 runs 13 residues. Trimming removed 0 bases from V and 1 base from J, with 2 bases in between. Germline V gene sequence: CDR1 KGHDR, CDR2 SFDVKD. The CDR3 loop is CATSDLGNTEAFF. CDR3 DNA: TGTGCCACCAGTGATTTGGGGAACACTGAAGCTTTCTTT.

This clonotype turned up a few times. J is TRBJ2-1 and V is TRBV5-1, with TRBD2 matching over 8 bases. Germline CDR1 reads SGHRS; CDR2 reads YFSETQ. V shed 0 bases, J shed 1 base, and the junction held 3 bases outside the gene matches. The CDR3 has 16 amino acids. CDR3 sequence reads: CASSLGGLGSYNEQFF. CDR3 DNA: TGCGCCAGCAGCTTGGGGGGACTAGGTTCCTACAATGAGCAGTTCTTC.

The chain joins TRBV29-1 to TRBJ2-3; TRBD2 matches 9 bases. The germline V gene has CDR1 SQVTM and CDR2 ANQGSEA. CDR3 length: 13 amino acids. V was clipped by 2 bases and J by 4 bases; unmatched bases: 1. CDR3 nucleotides: TGCAGCGTTGAACTAGCGGGGCCAGATACGCAGTATTTT. It translates to CSVELAGPDTQYF.

Ten or more counts support this clonotype. This chain links TRBV10-3 with TRBJ2-1, with a possible D match to TRBD1 (5 bases). Deletions cut 4 bases from V and 3 bases from J, with 13 bases between. This CDR3 comprises 15 residues. Looked up from germline, CDR1 is ENHRY and CDR2 is SYGVKD. The CDR3 is CAISAGFTLYNEQFF. As DNA, the CDR3 is TGTGCCATCAGTGCAGGGTTTACTCTCTACAATGAGCAGTTCTTC.

In its sample, this clonotype was seen a few times. This sequence joins TRBV4-2 and TRBJ2-5, with 8 positions matching TRBD1. With 1 base clipped from V and 4 bases from J, the junction kept 2 bases outside the gene matches. The CDR3 sequence is 14 residues long. Germline V lookup: CDR1 LGHNA, CDR2 YNFKEQ. The chain's CDR3 is CASSQGQGPETQYF. The DNA of the CDR3 is TGTGCCAGCAGCCAAGGACAGGGGCCAGAGACCCAGTACTTC.

In this sample, this clonotype turned up a few times. V is TRBV20-1 and J is TRBJ1-4; D unclear. The CDR3 consists of 14 residues. CDR1 is DFQATT, CDR2 SNEGSKA, per germline (reference sequence). V was shortened by 0 bases and J by 4 bases, with 9 bases between the two germline ends. DNA for the CDR3: TGCAGTGCTAGAGAAGGAGCGGGTAATGAAAAACTGTTTTTT. Its protein product is CSAREGAGNEKLFF.

The DNA of the CDR3 is TGTGCCAGTAGTGCAAGGACGACCAACCTTTACAATGAGCAGTTCTTC. The encoded protein is CASSARTTNLYNEQFF. The rearrangement joins TRBV19 to TRBJ2-1; unclear D gene. Germline lookup yields CDR1 LNHDA and CDR2 SQIVND (reference sequence). The germline V and J ends were trimmed by 5 bases and 4 bases, with 18 bases remaining between them. The CDR3 is made up of 16 amino acids. The full variable domain, completed using reference TRBV19 and TRBJ2-1, is DGGITQSPKYLFRKEGQNVTLSCEQNLNHDAMYWYRQDPGQGLRLIYYSQIVNDFQKGDIAEGYSVSREKKESFPLTVTSAQKNPTAFYLCASSARTTNLYNEQFFGPGTRLTVL.

V usage is TRBV6-2 or TRBV6-3 and J usage is TRBJ2-1; 10 bases fit TRBD1. The junction had 7 bases not matched to a gene; V was cut back by 4 bases and J by 7 bases. Germline CDR1 reads MNHEY; CDR2 reads SVGEGT. The CDR3 is 15 residues long. In DNA, the CDR3 is TGTGCCAGCAGTTCTATGGGACAGGGGTTTAATGAGCAGTTCTTC. Protein product: CASSSMGQGFNEQFF.

The rearrangement joins TRBV20-1 to TRBJ1-5; D is perhaps TRBD1 (6 bases). The V end was cut by 6 bases, the J end by 0 bases, with 15 bases between. Germline V gene data show CDR1 as DFQATT and CDR2 as SNEGSKA (reference sequence). This CDR3 has 15 amino acids. The CDR3 DNA reads TGCAGTGCCCCCAGGGGCAGCTATAGCAATCAGCCCCAGCATTTT. Residues: CSAPRGSYSNQPQHF.